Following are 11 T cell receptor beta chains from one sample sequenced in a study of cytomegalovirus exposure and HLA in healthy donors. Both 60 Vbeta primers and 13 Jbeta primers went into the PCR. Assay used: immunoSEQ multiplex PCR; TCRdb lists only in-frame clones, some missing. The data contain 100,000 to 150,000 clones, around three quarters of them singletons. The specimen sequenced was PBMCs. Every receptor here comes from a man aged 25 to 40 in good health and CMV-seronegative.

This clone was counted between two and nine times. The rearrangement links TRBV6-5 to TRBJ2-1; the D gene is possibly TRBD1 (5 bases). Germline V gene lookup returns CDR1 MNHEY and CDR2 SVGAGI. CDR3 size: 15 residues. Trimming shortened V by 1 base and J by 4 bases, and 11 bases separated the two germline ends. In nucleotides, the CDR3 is TGTGCCAGCAGTTACTGGCAGGGTCAGTACAATGAGCAGTTCTTC. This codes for CASSYWQGQYNEQFF.

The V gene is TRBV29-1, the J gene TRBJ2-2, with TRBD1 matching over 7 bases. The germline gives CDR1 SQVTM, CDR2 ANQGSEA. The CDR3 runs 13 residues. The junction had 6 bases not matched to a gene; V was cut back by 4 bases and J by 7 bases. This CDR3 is CSVVTGKVGELFF. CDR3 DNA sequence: TGCAGCGTTGTGACAGGGAAGGTCGGGGAGCTGTTTTTT.

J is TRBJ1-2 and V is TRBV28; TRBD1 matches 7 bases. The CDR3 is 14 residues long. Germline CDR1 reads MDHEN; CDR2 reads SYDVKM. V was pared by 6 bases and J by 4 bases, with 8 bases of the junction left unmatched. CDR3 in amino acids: CASRKTGMGYGYTF. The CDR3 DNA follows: TGTGCCAGCAGGAAGACAGGGATGGGCTATGGCTACACCTTC.

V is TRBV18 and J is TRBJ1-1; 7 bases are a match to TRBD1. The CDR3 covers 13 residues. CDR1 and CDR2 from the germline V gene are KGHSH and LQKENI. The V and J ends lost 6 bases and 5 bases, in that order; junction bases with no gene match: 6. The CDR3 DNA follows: TGTGCCAGCTCTTACCAGGGGGGTACTGAAGCTTTCTTT. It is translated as CASSYQGGTEAFF.

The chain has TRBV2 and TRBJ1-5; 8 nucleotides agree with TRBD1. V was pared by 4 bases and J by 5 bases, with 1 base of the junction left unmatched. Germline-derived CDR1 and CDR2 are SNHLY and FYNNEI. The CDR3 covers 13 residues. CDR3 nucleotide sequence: TGTGCCAGCAGTGGACAGGGGCATCAGCCCCAGCATTTT. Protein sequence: CASSGQGHQPQHF.

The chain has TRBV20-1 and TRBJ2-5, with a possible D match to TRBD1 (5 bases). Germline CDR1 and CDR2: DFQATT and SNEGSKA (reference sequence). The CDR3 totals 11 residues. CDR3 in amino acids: CRAGYQETQYF. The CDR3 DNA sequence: TGCAGAGCAGGGTACCAAGAGACCCAGTACTTC.

DNA of the CDR3: TGCAGCGTTGATGGTGGGACAGGGGTGTATGGCTACACCTTC. Translated, it gives CSVDGGTGVYGYTF. This chain joins TRBV29-1 and TRBJ1-2, with 10 nucleotides matching TRBD1. This CDR3 spans 14 amino acids. The trim removed 3 bases at V and 5 bases at J, leaving 6 bases unmatched. CDR1 is SQVTM, CDR2 ANQGSEA, per germline.

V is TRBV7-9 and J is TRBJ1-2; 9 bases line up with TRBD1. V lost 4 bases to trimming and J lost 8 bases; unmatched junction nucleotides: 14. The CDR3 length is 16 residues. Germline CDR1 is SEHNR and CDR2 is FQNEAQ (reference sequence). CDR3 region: CASSSIQGALRRGYTF. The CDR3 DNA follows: TGTGCCAGCAGCTCCATACAGGGGGCGCTAAGAAGGGGCTACACCTTC.

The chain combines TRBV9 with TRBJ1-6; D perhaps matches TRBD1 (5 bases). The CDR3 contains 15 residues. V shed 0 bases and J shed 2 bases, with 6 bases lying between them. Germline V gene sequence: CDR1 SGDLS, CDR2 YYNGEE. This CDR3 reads CASSVARAYNSPLHF. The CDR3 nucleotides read TGTGCCAGCAGCGTAGCCAGGGCCTATAATTCACCCCTCCACTTT. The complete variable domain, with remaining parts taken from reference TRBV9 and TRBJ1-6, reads DSGVTQTPKHLITATGQRVTLRCSPRSGDLSVYWYQQSLDQGLQFLIQYYNGEERAKGNILERFSAQQFPDLHSELNLSSLELGDSALYFCASSVARAYNSPLHFGNGTRLTVT.

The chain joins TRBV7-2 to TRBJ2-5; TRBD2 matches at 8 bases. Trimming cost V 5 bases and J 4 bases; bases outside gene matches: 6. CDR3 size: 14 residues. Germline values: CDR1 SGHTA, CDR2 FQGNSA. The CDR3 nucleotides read TGTGCCAGCAGCCCTGCCAGCGGGAGAGAGACCCAGTACTTC. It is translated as CASSPASGRETQYF.

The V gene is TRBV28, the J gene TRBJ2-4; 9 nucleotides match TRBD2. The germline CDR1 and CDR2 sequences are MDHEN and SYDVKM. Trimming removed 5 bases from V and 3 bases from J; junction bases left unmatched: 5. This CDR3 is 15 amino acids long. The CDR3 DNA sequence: TGTGCCAGCAGTCTAGCGGGGTTTGACAAAAACATTCAGTACTTC. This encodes CASSLAGFDKNIQYF.